A selection of T cell receptor beta chains follows, all from one sample in a study of tissue T cells after allogeneic stem cell transplantation. Sequencing was performed with immunoSEQ multiplex PCR; in TCRdb, only in-frame clones are kept and a portion is missing. Of 450 to 650 clones listed, under 80% are singletons. Source: stomach tissue, taken at autopsy. Receptors were obtained from a female patient between 35 and 69 years old with steroid-refractory graft-versus-host disease after an allogeneic stem cell transplant. Some T cells may arise from the graft donor. The CDR3 runs from the conserved cysteine through the conserved F or W.

j_call v_call cdr3_aa
TRBJ2-7 TRBV4-1 CASSRQKGIYEQYF
TRBJ2-5 TRBV19 CASSSRGTQYF
TRBJ2-1 TRBV3-1/TRBV3-2 CASSLSRPSDEQFF
TRBJ1-4 TRBV4-1 CASTRAPREKLFF
TRBJ2-1 TRBV19 CASSIAKLAGGYNEQFF
TRBJ1-2 TRBV12-3/TRBV12-4 CASSSDRTYGYTF
TRBJ2-7 TRBV6-5 CASSYSRQGYEQYF
TRBJ2-2 TRBV11-3 CASSVGTGELFF
TRBJ2-5 TRBV5-6 CASNLQQGRVIETQYF
TRBJ1-4 TRBV13 CASSPREQGNEKLFF
TRBJ1-5 TRBV13 CASSLGGNSNQPQHF
TRBJ1-4 TRBV13 CASSSDRVNEKLFF
TRBJ2-7 TRBV10-3 CAISGGRLEQYF
TRBJ1-2 TRBV7-9 CASSEGRPNYGYTF
TRBJ1-6 TRBV11-2 CASSLDPWGNSPLHF
TRBJ1-1 TRBV9 CASSSGAGTTEAFF
TRBJ1-2 TRBV6-6 CASSYSRPSYGYTF
TRBJ2-1 TRBV12-3/TRBV12-4 CASSLRDNEQFF
TRBJ2-5 TRBV7-9 CASSTAGGFQETQYF
TRBJ1-3 TRBV30 CAWSVPNTIYF
TRBJ2-7 TRBV11-2 CASSSLASGSPYEQYF
TRBJ2-2 TRBV6-5 CASRGLASGELFF
TRBJ1-2 TRBV21-1 CASSKTGEGYTF
TRBJ1-4 TRBV6-5 CASSYSRTGGEKLFF
TRBJ1-4 TRBV10-3 CAISENRDRNEKLFF
TRBJ2-3 TRBV25-1 CASSEFASSRTDTQYF
TRBJ2-2 TRBV21-1 CASSKDRTGQDTGELFF
TRBJ1-6 TRBV19 CASSIGGAPLHF
TRBJ1-3 TRBV11-2 CASSLDPGWVLSGNTIYF
TRBJ2-1 TRBV19 CASSISGGEQFF
TRBJ1-2 TRBV2 CASSEAQGLPGYTF
TRBJ1-2 TRBV7-9 CASSPRWTGPGYTF
TRBJ1-2 TRBV7-2 CASTLGAFNYGYTF
TRBJ2-1 TRBV2 CASLGQASSYNEQFF
TRBJ2-3 TRBV5-1 CASGQASTDTQYF
TRBJ1-6 TRBV7-9 CASSLGLSPLHF
TRBJ1-4 TRBV28 CASSSWEKLFF
TRBJ1-4 TRBV11-2 CASSSLRGIGEKLFF
TRBJ2-7 TRBV18 CASSPRLAGDEQYF
TRBJ1-1 TRBV21-1 CASSNGTGGFPFDTEAFF
TRBJ2-7 TRBV4-1 CASSLSVGPYYEQYF
TRBJ1-2 TRBV7-9 CASSLVEFYGYTF
TRBJ1-1 TRBV19 CASRWNTEAFF
TRBJ2-4 TRBV27 CASRSGGQGSPKNIQYF
TRBJ2-1 TRBV11-2 CASSLRTNNEQFF
TRBJ1-6 TRBV10-3 CAIRRSGDSPLHF
TRBJ2-7 TRBV19 CASSIRRGSYEQYF
TRBJ2-4 TRBV30 CAWRKGPWAKNIQYF
TRBJ1-5 TRBV4-2 CASSQEWGNNQPQHF